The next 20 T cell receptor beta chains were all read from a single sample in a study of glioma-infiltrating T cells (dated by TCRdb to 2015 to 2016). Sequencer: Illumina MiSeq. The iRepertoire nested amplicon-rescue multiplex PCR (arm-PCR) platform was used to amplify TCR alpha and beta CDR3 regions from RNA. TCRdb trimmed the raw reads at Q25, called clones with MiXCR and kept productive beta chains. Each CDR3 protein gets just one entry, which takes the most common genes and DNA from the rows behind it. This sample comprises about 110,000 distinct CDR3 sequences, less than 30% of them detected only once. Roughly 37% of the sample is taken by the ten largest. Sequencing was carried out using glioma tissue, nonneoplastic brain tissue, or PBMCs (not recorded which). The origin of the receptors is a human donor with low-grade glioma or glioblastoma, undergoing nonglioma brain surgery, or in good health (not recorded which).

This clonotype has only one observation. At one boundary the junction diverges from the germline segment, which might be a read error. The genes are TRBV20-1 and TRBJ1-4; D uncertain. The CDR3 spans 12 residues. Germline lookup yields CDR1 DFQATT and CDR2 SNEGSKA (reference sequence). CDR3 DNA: TGCAGTGACGGAATCGGTGCGGAAAGACTGTTTTTT. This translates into CSDGIGAERLFF.

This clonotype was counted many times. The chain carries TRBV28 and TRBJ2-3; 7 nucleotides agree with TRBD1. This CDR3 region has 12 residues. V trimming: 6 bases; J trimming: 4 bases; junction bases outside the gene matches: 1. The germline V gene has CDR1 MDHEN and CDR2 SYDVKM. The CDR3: CASRQGPDTQYF. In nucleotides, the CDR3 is TGTGCCAGCAGACAGGGGCCAGATACGCAGTATTTT.

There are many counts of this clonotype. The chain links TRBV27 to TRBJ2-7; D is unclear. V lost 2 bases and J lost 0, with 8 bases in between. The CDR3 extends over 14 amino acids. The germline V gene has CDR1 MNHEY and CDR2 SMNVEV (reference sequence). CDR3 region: CASSLHHLSYEQYF. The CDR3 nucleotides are TGTGCCAGCAGTTTACACCACCTCTCCTACGAGCAGTACTTC.

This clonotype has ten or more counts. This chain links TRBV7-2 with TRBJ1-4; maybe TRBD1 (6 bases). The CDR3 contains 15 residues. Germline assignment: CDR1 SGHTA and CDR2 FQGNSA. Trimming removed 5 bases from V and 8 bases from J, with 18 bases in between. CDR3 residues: CASSNPGTTREKLFF. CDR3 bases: TGTGCCAGCAGCAATCCCGGGACAACGAGGGAAAAACTGTTTTTT.

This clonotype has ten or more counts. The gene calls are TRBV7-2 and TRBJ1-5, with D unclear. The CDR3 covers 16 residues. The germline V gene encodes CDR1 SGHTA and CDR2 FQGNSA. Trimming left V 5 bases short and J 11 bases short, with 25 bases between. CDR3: CASSQGSRLTGSAQHF. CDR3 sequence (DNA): TGTGCCAGCAGCCAAGGGAGTCGACTAACTGGGTCGGCCCAGCATTTT.

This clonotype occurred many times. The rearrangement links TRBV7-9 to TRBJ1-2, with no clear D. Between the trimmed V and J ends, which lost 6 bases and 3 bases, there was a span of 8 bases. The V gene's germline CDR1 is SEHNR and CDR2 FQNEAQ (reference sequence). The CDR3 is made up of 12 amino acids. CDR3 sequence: CASSARDYGYTF. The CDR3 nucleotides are TGTGCCAGCAGTGCCCGGGACTATGGCTACACCTTC. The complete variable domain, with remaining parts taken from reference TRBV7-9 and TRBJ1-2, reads DTGVSQNPRHKITKRGQNVTFRCDPISEHNRLYWYRQTLGQGPEFLTYFQNEAQLEKSRLLSDRFSAERPKGSFSTLEIQRTEQGDSAMYLCASSARDYGYTFGSGTRLTVV.

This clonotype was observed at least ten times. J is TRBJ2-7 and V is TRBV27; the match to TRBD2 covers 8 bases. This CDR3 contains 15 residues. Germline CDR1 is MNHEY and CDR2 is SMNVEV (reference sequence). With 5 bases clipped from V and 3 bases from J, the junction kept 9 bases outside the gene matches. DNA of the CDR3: TGTGCCAGCAGTGAAATACTAGCGGCCTTCTACGAGCAGTACTTC. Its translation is CASSEILAAFYEQYF.

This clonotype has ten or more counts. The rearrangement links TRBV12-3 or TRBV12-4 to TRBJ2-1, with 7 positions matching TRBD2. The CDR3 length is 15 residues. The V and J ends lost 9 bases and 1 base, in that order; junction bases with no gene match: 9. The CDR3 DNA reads TGTGCCAGTAGTGAGCGGGAAGGGTCCTACAATGAGCAGTTCTTC. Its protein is CASSEREGSYNEQFF.

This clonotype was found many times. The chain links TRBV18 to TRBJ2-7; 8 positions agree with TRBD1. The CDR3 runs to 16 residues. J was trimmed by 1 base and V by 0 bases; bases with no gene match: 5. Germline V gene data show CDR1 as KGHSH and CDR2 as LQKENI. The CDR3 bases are TGTGCCAGCTCACCACCCCCCCGGGACAGGTCCTACGAGCAGTACTTC. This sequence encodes CASSPPPRDRSYEQYF.

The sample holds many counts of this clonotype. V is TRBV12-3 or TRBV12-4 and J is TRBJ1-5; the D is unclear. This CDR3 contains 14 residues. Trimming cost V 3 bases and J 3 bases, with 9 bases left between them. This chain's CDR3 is CASSFGRINQPQHF. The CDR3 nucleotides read TGTGCCAGCAGTTTTGGACGGATCAATCAGCCCCAGCATTTT.

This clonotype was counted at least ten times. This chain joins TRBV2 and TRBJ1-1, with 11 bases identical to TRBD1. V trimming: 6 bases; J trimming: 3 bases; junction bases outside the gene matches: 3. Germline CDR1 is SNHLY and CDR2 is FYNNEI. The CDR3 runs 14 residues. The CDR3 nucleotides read TGTGCCAGCAGATCGGGACAGGGGGACACTGAAGCTTTCTTT. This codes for CASRSGQGDTEAFF.

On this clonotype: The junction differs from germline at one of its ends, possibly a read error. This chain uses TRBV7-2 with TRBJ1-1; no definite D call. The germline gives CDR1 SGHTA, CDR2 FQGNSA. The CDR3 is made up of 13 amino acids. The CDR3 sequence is CASSLRLNTGAFF. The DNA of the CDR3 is TGTGCCAGCAGCTTGCGACTGAACACTGGAGCTTTCTTT.

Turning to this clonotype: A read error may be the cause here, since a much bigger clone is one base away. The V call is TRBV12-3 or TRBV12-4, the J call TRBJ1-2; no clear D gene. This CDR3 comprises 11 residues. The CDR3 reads CVSSLLDGYTF. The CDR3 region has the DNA TGTGTCAGCAGTTTACTCGATGGCTACACCTTC.

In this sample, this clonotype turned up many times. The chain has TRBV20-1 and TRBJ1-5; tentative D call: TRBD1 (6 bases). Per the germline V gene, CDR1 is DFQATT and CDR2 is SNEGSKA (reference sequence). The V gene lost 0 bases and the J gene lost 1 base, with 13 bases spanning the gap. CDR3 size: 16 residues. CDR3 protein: CSARDPRTDSNQPQHF. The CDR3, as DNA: TGCAGTGCTAGAGATCCTAGGACAGACAGCAATCAGCCCCAGCATTTT.

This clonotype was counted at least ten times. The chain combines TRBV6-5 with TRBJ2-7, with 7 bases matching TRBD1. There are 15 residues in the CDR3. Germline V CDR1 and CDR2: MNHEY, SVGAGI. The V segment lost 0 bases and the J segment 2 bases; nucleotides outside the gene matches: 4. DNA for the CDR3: TGTGCCAGCAGTTACTCCCGGACAGGAGCCTACGAGCAGTACTTC. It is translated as CASSYSRTGAYEQYF.

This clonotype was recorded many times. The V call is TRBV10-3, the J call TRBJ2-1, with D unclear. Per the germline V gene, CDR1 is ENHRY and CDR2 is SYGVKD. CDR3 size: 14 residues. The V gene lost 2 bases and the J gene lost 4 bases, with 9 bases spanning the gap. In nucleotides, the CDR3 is TGTGCCATCAGTGAGGCTCAGGATTACAATGAGCAGTTCTTC. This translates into CAISEAQDYNEQFF.

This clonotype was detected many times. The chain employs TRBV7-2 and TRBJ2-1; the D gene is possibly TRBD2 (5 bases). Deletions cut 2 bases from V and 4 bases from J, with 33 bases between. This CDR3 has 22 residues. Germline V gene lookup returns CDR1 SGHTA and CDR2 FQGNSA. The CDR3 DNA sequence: TGTGCCAGCAGCTTAAAGGGAGAAGCGGAGCCCCGCATAATCGATGATTACAATGAGCAGTTCTTC. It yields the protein CASSLKGEAEPRIIDDYNEQFF.

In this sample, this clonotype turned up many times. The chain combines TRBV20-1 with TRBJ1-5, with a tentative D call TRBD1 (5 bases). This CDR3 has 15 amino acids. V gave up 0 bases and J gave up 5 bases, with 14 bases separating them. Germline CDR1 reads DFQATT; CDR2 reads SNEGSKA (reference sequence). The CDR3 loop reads CSARDRGSDDQPQHF. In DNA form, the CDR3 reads TGCAGTGCTAGAGATCGGGGGTCTGACGATCAGCCCCAGCATTTT.

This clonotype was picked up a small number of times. In nucleotides, the CDR3 is TGCGCCAGCAGCTTAGGCAGCGGAGAGACCCAGTACTTC. It codes for CASSLGSGETQYF. The chain carries TRBV5-1 and TRBJ2-5; the D gene is possibly TRBD2 (5 bases). From germline, CDR1 is SGHRS and CDR2 YFSETQ. This CDR3 is built from 13 residues. V was shortened by 2 bases and J by 4 bases, with 9 bases between the two germline ends.

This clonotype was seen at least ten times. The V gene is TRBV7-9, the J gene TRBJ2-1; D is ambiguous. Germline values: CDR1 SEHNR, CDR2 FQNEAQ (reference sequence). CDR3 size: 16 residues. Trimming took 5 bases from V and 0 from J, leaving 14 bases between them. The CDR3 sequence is CASSALGSSSYNEQFF. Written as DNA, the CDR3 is TGTGCCAGCAGCGCCCTAGGTTCTAGCTCCTACAATGAGCAGTTCTTC.